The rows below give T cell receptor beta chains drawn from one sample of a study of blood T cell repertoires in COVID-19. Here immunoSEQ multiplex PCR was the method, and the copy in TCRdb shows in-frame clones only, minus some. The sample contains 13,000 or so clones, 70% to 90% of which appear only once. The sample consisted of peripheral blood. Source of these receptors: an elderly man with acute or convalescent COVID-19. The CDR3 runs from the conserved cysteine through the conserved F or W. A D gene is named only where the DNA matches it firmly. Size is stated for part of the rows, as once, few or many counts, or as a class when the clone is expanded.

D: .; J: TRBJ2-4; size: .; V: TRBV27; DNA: TGTGCCAGCAGTTTTTTGAGGGAAGGTAGTGCCAAAAACATTCAGTACTTC; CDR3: CASSFLREGSAKNIQYF
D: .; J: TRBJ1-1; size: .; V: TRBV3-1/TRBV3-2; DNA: TGTGCCAGCAGCCAACGGGACACCCAAACTGAAGCTTTCTTT; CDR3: CASSQRDTQTEAFF
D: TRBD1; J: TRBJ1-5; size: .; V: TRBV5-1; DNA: TGCGCCAGCAAGGAAGGACAGGGCTCCAATCAGCCCCAGCATTTT; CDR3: CASKEGQGSNQPQHF
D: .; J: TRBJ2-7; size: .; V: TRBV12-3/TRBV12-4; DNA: TGTGCCAGCAGTTTAAGGTGGACTTACGAGCAGTACTTC; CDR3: CASSLRWTYEQYF
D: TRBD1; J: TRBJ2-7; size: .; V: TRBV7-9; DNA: TGTGCCAGCAGCTTAGGACAGGGCCACGAGCAGTACTTC; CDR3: CASSLGQGHEQYF
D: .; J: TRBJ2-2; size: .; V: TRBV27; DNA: TGTGCCAGCAGTACTCAATGGACCGGGGAGCTGTTTTTT; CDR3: CASSTQWTGELFF
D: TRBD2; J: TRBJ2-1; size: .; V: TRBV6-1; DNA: TGTGCCAGCAGTGCAAGGCTAGCGGGAGGCGCGAGCTCCTACAATGAGCAGTTCTTC; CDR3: CASSARLAGGASSYNEQFF
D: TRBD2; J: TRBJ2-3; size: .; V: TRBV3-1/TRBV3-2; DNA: TGTGCCAGCAGCCGTCAAGCGGGGGAGATTCCTAGCACAGATACGCAGTATTTT; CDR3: CASSRQAGEIPSTDTQYF
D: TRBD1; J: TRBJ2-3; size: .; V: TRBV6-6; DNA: TGTGCCAGCAGCCACCGGGACAGGGGCCCCACAGATACGCAGTATTTT; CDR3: CASSHRDRGPTDTQYF
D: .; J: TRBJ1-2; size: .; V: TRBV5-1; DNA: TGCGCCAGCAGCTTGGTGTGGTCAGGGATCTCCTATGGCTACACCTTC; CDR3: CASSLVWSGISYGYTF
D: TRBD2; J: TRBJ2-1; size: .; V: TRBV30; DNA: TGTGCCTGGAGTGGGACTAGCGGGAGCGTGCTCGGCTCCTACAATGAGCAGTTCTTC; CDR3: CAWSGTSGSVLGSYNEQFF
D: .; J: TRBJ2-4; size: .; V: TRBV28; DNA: TGTGCCAGCAGTCGACAGGACTTAGCCAAAAACATTCAGTACTTC; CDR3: CASSRQDLAKNIQYF
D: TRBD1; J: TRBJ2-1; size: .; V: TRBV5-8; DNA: TGTGCCAGCAGCCGGGACAGGGGAACTTACAATGAGCAGTTCTTC; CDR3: CASSRDRGTYNEQFF
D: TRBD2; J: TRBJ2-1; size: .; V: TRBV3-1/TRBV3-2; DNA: TGTGCCAGCAGCCCCCGATCTGGGGCTAGCGGGGGGAGAGAGCAGTTCTTC; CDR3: CASSPRSGASGGREQFF
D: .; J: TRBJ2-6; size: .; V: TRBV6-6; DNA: TGTGCCAGCAGTTTAGCATCCGGGGCCAACGTCCTGACTTTC; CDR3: CASSLASGANVLTF
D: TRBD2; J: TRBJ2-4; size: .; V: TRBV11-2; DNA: TGTGCCAGCACCCAGCGGGGTGACATTCAGTACTTC; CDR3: CASTQRGDIQYF
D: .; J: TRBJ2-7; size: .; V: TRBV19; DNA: TGTGCCAGTAGTATACCTGGAGTGTCCCACGAGCAGTACTTC; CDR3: CASSIPGVSHEQYF
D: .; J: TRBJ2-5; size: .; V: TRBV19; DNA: TGTGCCAGTAGTATACCAGGGGAACCCAAAGAGACCCAGTACTTC; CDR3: CASSIPGEPKETQYF
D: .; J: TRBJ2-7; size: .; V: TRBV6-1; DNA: TGTGCCAGCAGTGAAGCGGGGGGTTCCTCCTACGAGCAGTACTTC; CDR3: CASSEAGGSSYEQYF
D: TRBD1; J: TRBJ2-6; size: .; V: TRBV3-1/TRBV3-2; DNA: TGTGCCAGCAGCTTCCAGGGGGTTTACATTGGGGCCAACGTCCTGACTTTC; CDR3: CASSFQGVYIGANVLTF
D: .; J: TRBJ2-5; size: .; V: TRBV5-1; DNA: TGCGCCAGCCAGCGACAGGTTCAAGAGACCCAGTACTTC; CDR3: CASQRQVQETQYF
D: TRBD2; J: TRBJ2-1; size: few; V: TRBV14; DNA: TGTGCCAGCAGCCAAACCGGGACTAGATCACATCAGCAGTTCTTC; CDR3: CASSQTGTRSHQQFF
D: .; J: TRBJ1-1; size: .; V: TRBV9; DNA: TGTGCCAGCAGCGTAGACAGCCTCGATGAAGCTTTCTTT; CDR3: CASSVDSLDEAFF
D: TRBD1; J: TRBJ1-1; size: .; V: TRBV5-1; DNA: TGCGCCAGCAGCTTGGGACAGGGGGTTAAAGCTTTCTTT; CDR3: CASSLGQGVKAFF
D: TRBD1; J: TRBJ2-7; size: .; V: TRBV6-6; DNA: TGTGCCAGCAGTTACAGGGACAGGGGCGGGGGGGAGCAGTACTTC; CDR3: CASSYRDRGGGEQYF
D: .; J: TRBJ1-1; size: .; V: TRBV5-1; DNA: TGCGCCAGCAGCGAGGGAGTGCAGGGAGGAAAAGCTTTCTTT; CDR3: CASSEGVQGGKAFF
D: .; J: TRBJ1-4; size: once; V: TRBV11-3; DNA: TGTGCCAGCAGCCCAGAGGCAGGGTGGGAAAAACTGTTTTTT; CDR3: CASSPEAGWEKLFF
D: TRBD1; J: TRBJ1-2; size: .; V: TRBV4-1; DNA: TGCGCCAGCAGCCCTAGGCGGCAGGGGGTCCCTAACTATGGCTACACCTTC; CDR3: CASSPRRQGVPNYGYTF
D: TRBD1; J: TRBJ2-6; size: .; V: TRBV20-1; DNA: TGCAGTGCTAGTATGGGACAGTTTTCCTCTGGGGCCAACGTCCTGACTTTC; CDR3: CSASMGQFSSGANVLTF
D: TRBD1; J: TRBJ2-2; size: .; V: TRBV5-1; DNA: TGCGCCAGCAGGAGGACAGGGACCACCGGGGAGCTGTTTTTT; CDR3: CASRRTGTTGELFF
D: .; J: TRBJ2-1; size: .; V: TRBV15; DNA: TGTGCCACCAGCAGAGGGGGCGGTAGCTCCTACAATGAGCAGTTCTTC; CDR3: CATSRGGGSSYNEQFF